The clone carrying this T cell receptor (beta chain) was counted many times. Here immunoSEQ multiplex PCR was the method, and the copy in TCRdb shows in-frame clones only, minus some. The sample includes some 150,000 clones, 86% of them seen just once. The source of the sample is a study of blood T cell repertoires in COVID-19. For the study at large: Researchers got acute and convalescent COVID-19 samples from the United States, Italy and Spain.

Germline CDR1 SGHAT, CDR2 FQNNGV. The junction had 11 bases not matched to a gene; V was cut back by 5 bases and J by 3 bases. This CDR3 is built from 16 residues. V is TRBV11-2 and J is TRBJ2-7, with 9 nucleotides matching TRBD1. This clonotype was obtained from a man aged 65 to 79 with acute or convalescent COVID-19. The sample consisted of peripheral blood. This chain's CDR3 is CASSTGTGFADYEQYF. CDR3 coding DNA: TGTGCCAGCAGCACCGGGACAGGGTTTGCCGACTACGAGCAGTACTTC.